This TCR beta chain was sequenced for a study of PD-L1 blockade in urothelial cancer. Here immunoSEQ multiplex PCR was the method, and the copy in TCRdb shows in-frame clones only, minus some. The data show roughly 95,000 clones, around nine tenths seen once. This clone was observed a few times. Germline V gives CDR1 GTSNPN, CDR2 SVGIG (reference sequence). The CDR3 runs 12 residues. Trimming took off 1 base at V and 1 base at J, with 4 bases between the two ends. As to time point: pretreatment peripheral blood. The J gene is TRBJ1-1, the V gene TRBV30; no clear D. The starting material was PBMCs, obtained around atezolizumab (anti-PD-L1) treatment. This clonotype was sampled from a man aged 60 to 75 with urothelial cancer. CDR3 region: CAWSATNTEAFF. Here the CDR3 DNA reads TGTGCCTGGAGTGCTACGAACACTGAAGCTTTCTTT.